This T cell receptor beta chain was obtained from a study of early T cells in non-severe SARS-CoV-2 infection. The V end was cut by 0 bases, the J end by 2 bases, with 11 bases between. Germline-derived CDR1 and CDR2 are SGHTS and YDEGEE. The CDR3 runs to 15 residues. Individually, cDNA molecules had unique molecular identifiers attached to them. In TCRdb, the 5' RACE reads were re-called with MiXCR into one record per CDR3 protein. The data hold about 56,000 distinct CDR3 sequences, with about 16% observed a single time. This clonotype has ten or more counts. This material consisted of whole blood, taken at baseline. This TCR came from an adult who was a healthcare worker with PCR-confirmed SARS-CoV-2 infection or an uninfected control (not recorded which). The gene calls are TRBV5-8 and TRBJ1-2, with D possibly TRBD1 on 6 matching bases. CDR3 in amino acids: CASSLGGTLNYGYTF. In DNA, the CDR3 is TGTGCCAGCAGCTTGGGTGGGACACTAAACTATGGCTACACCTTC.